The table lists the clone carrying this T cell receptor (beta chain) with a count of one. Antigen specificity is unknown. The PCR used 60 Vbeta and 13 Jbeta primers. The protocol was immunoSEQ multiplex PCR, while the TCRdb copy is restricted to in-frame clones and leaves out a portion. Of 60,000 or so clones listed, more than 70% are singletons. This specimen comes from a study of cytomegalovirus exposure and HLA in healthy donors. Study-level points and caveats: Later, an analysis found that common viral pathogens appeared to be linked with several of the most significant clusters.

Trimming stripped 6 bases from V and 4 bases from J, with 16 bases between. CDR1 and CDR2 from the germline V gene are MDHEN and SYDVKM. CDR3 size: 15 residues. The rearrangement links TRBV28 to TRBJ1-5; D not certain. The sequence was obtained from a woman between 40 and 55 years old in good health and CMV-seropositive. The sample consisted of PBMCs. CDR3 loop: CASRPSGVGNQPQHF. The DNA for the CDR3 is TGTGCCAGCAGGCCCTCCGGGGTGGGTAATCAGCCCCAGCATTTT.